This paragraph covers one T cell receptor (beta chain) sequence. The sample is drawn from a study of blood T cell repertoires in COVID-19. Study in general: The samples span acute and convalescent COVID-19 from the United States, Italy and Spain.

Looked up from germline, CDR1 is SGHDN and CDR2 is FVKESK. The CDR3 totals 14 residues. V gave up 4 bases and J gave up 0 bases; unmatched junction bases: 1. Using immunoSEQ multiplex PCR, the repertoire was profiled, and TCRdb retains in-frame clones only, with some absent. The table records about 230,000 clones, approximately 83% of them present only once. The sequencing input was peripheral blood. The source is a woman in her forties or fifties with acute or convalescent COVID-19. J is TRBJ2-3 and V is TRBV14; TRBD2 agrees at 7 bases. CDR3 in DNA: TGTGCCAGCAGCCGGGGAGGGAGCACAGATACGCAGTATTTT. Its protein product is CASSRGGSTDTQYF.